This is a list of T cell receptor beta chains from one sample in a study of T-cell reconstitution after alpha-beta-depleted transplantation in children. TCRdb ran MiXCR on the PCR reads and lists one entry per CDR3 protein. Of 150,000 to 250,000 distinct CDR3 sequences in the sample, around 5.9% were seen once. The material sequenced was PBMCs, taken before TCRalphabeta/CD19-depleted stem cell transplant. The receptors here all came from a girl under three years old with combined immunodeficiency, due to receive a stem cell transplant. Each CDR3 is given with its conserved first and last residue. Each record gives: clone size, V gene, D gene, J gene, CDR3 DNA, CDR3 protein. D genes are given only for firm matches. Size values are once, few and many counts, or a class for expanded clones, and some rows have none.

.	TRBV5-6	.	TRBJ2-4	TGTGCCAGCAGTCGTGTAGGCCAAAACATTCAGTACTTC	CASSRVGQNIQYF
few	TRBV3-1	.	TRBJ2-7	TGTGCCAGCAGTGACGGGAGAATGACCTACGAGCAGTACTTC	CASSDGRMTYEQYF
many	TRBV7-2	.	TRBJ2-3	TGTGCCAGCAGCCTAGGGGTCCTAGCGTCCGGCACAGATACGCAGTATTTT	CASSLGVLASGTDTQYF
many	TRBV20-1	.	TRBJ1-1	TGCAGTGCTCCGAGGCCCTACATGAACACTGAAGCTTTCTTT	CSAPRPYMNTEAFF
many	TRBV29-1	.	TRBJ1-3	TGCAGCGTTGAAGTTAAAGTAAACACCATATATTTT	CSVEVKVNTIYF
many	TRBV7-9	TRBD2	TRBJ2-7	TGTGCCAGCAGCTTATTGGGGGAGGGAAGCTCCTACGAGCAGTACTTC	CASSLLGEGSSYEQYF
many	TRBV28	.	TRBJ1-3	TGTGCCAGCAGTTTTATAACGGTCTCTGGAAACACCATATATTTT	CASSFITVSGNTIYF
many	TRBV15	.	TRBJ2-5	TGTGCCACCAGCAGAGATCACAGGGAAGAGACCCAGTACTTC	CATSRDHREETQYF
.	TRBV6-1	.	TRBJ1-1	TGTGCCAGCAGCCCGAACAGGAAACATATGAACACTGAAGCTTTCTTT	CASSPNRKHMNTEAFF
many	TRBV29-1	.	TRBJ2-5	TGCAGCGTTGAACATCCCCAAGAGACCCAGTACTTC	CSVEHPQETQYF
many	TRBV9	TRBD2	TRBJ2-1	TGTGCCAGCAGCGTAGAGAGCAGCGGGATTTGGGATGAGCAGTTCTTC	CASSVESSGIWDEQFF
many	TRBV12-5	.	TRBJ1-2	TGTGCTAGTGGTTTACCAGTCACAGGGAAAGGCTACACCTTC	CASGLPVTGKGYTF
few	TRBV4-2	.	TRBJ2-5	TGTGCCAGCAGCCAAGACCGGGCATGGGCGGGGACCAAAGAGACCCAGTACTTC	CASSQDRAWAGTKETQYF
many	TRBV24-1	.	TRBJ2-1	TGTGCCACCAGTGATCGGGGAGCTCAGGCGTCGTATGAGCAGTTCTTC	CATSDRGAQASYEQFF
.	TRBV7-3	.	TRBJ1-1	TGTGCCAGCAGTCAAACAGGGACCTTGAACACTGAAGCTTTCTTT	CASSQTGTLNTEAFF
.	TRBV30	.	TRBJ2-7	TGTGCCTGGAGTGTTGTGGGGGAATACTACGAGCAGTACTTC	CAWSVVGEYYEQYF
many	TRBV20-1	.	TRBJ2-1	TGCAGTGCTCGAGTAGGGGAACACAATGAGCAGTTCTTC	CSARVGEHNEQFF
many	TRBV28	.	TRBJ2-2	TGTGCCAGCAGTTTACAAGCTGGTTGGACCGGGGAGCTGTTTTTT	CASSLQAGWTGELFF
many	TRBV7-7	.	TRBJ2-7	TGTGCTAGCATCCTCTTCCCCGGGGCCAGCCCATACGAGCAGTACTTC	CASILFPGASPYEQYF
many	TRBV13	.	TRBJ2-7	TGTGCCAGCAGCTTTCTCTCGGAGTCCCGCTACGAGCAGTACTTC	CASSFLSESRYEQYF
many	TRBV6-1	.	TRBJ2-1	TGTGCCAGCACCCGTTTCGTGGGTGGGGGAGACAATGAGCAGTTCTTC	CASTRFVGGGDNEQFF
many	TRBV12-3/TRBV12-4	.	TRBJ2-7	TGTGCCAGCAGCCCTGTGATCGACCAGCAGTACTTC	CASSPVIDQQYF
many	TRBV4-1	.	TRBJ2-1	TGCGCCAGCAGCCATCAGAGTTCCTACAATGAGCAGTTCTTC	CASSHQSSYNEQFF
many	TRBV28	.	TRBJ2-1	TGTGCCAGCAGTATGCGTCGGACCCGTGCATCCTACAATGAGCAGTTCTTC	CASSMRRTRASYNEQFF
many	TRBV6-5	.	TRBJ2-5	TGTGCCAGCAGTTACTCGAAGGGCGGTTCGGGAGAGACCCAGTACTTC	CASSYSKGGSGETQYF
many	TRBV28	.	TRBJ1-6	TGTGCCAGCAGTTTCACCAAACCGGGACATAATTCACCCCTCCACTTT	CASSFTKPGHNSPLHF
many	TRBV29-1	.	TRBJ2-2	TGCAGCGTTGAGGTAGTAGGGATACACGACGGGGAGCTGTTTTTT	CSVEVVGIHDGELFF
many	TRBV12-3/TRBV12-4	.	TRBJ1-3	TGTGCCAGCAGTTTACCCCCGGCAAACACCATATATTTT	CASSLPPANTIYF
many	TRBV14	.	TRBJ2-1	TGTGCCAGCAGCCAACTCGCGTGGGCCTCCTACAATGAGCAGTTCTTC	CASSQLAWASYNEQFF
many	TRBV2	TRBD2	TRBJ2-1	TGTGCCAGCAGGCTGGGACTAGCGGGAGAAAAGGTACGAGAGCAGTTCTTC	CASRLGLAGEKVREQFF
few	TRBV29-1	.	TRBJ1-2	TGCAGCGTTGACATAGGAGCTGAGCCTAACTATGGCTACACCTTC	CSVDIGAEPNYGYTF
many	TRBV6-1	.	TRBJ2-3	TGTGCCAGCAGTCCGTTTACCACAGATACGCAGTATTTT	CASSPFTTDTQYF
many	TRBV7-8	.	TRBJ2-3	TGTGCCAGCAGAGCGGCGCTAGCTCATGGGCCAGATACGCAGTATTTT	CASRAALAHGPDTQYF
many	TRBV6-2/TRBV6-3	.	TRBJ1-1	TGTGCCAGCAGTCCGGAGGTGGACACTGAAGCTTTCTTT	CASSPEVDTEAFF
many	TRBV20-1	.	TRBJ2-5	TGCAGTGCTAGCATCCCCGGACGGCTCCAAGAGACCCAGTACTTC	CSASIPGRLQETQYF
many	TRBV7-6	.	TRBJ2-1	TGTGCCAGCAGCTTGCACGGGAATCCTGAGCAGTTCTTC	CASSLHGNPEQFF
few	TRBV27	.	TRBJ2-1	TGTGCCAGCAGTTTTGGTGGCCTGGGGAAGGGTAATGAGCAGTTCTTC	CASSFGGLGKGNEQFF
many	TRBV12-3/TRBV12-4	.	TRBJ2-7	TGTGCCAGCAGTGCCCCCCATAGGAGCTCCTACGAGCAGTACTTC	CASSAPHRSSYEQYF
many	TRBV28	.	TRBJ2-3	TGTGCCAGCATTGCACGGGACACAGATACGCAGTATTTT	CASIARDTDTQYF
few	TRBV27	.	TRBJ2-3	TGTGCCAGCGACGAAACAGGGCTCCTACCTACTCCAGATACGCAGTATTTT	CASDETGLLPTPDTQYF
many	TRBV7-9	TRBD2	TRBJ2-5	TGTGCCAGCAGCTCACCCCTTCTAGCGGGAGCCGAAGAGACCCAGTACTTC	CASSSPLLAGAEETQYF
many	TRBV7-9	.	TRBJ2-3	TGTGCCAGCATCCCTGCGCGGAGGCTCGCAGATACGCAGTATTTT	CASIPARRLADTQYF